This T cell receptor (beta chain) was recorded in a study of OX40 agonist ivuxolimab in advanced cancers. Blood specimens came from baseline, cycle 4 day 1, and cycle 7 day 1. Generated by immunoSEQ multiplex PCR, the TCRdb table keeps only in-frame clones and is missing some. This table holds 45,000 to 65,000 clones, about 91% found once. The receptor was isolated from an adult with an advanced solid tumor such as melanoma, head and neck, liver or kidney cancer. Sequenced material: CD4+ or CD8+ T cells sorted from blood, taken in a trial of the OX40 agonist ivuxolimab.

The CDR3 sequence is CASSRTGSTTGELFF. The DNA of the CDR3 is TGTGCCAGCAGCCGGACAGGCAGCACCACCGGGGAGCTGTTTTTT. This sequence joins TRBV6-6 and TRBJ2-2; 7 bases are shared with TRBD1. V trimming: 6 bases; J trimming: 4 bases; junction bases outside the gene matches: 8. The germline V gene encodes CDR1 MNHNY and CDR2 SVGAGI (reference sequence). The CDR3 is 15 residues long.